This TCR beta chain was identified during a study of shared clonotypes between healthy human individuals. Here immunoSEQ multiplex PCR was the method, and the copy in TCRdb shows in-frame clones only, minus some. Of approximately 2,000,000 clones listed, about nine tenths are singletons. Sequenced sample: naive CD4+ T cells from PBMCs. Stated subset: CD45RA+ positively selected. The origin of this receptor is a man aged 18 to 29 in good health. Some clones in this sample may be carry-over from other donors' samples.

The CDR3 coding sequence is TGTGCCAGCAGCGAAGGACAGGGGGCGCGGGACGAGCAGTACTTC. Translating gives CASSEGQGARDEQYF. The chain recombines TRBV7-9 with TRBJ2-7; TRBD1 aligns across 11 bases. Germline V gene lookup returns CDR1 SEHNR and CDR2 FQNEAQ (reference sequence). V lost 5 bases, J lost 5 bases, and 8 bases stayed unmatched. This CDR3 has 15 amino acids.